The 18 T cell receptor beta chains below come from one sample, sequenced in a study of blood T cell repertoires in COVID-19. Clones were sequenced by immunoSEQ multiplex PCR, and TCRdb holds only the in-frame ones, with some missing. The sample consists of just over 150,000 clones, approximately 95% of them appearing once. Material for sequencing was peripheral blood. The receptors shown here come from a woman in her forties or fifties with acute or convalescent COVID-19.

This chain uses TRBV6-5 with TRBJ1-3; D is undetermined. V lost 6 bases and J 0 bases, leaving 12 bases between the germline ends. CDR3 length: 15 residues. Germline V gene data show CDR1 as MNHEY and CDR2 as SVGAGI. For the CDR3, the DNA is TGTGCCAGCAGGAGGGATTGGGGCTCTGGAAACACCATATATTTT. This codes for CASRRDWGSGNTIYF.

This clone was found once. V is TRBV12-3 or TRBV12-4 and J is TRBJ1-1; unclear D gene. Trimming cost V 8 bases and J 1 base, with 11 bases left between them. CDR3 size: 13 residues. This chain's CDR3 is CASGTGGNTEAFF. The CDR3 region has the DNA TGTGCCAGCGGTACCGGAGGGAACACTGAAGCTTTCTTT.

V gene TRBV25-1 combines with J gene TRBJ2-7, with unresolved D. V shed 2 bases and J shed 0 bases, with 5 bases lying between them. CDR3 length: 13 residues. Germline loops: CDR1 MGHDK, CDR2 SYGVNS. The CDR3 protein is CASSETSSYEQYF. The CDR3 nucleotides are TGTGCCAGCAGTGAAACTTCCTCCTACGAGCAGTACTTC.

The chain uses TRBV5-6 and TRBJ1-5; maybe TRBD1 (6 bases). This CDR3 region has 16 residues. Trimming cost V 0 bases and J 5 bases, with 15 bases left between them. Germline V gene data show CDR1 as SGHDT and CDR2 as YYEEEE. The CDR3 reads CASSLGPQGFDQPQHF. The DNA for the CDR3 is TGTGCCAGCAGCTTGGGGCCACAGGGTTTCGATCAGCCCCAGCATTTT.

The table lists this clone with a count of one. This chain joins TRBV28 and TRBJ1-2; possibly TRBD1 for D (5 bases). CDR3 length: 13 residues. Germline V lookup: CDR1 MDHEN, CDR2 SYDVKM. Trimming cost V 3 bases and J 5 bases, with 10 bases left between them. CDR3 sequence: CASSLMSGYGYTF. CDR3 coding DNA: TGTGCCAGCAGTTTGATGTCAGGGTATGGCTACACCTTC.

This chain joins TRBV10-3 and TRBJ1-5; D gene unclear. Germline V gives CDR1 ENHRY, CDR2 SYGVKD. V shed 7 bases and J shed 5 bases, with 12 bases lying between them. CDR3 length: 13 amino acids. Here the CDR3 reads CAITEREDQPQHF. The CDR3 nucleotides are TGTGCCATCACCGAAAGGGAGGATCAGCCCCAGCATTTT.

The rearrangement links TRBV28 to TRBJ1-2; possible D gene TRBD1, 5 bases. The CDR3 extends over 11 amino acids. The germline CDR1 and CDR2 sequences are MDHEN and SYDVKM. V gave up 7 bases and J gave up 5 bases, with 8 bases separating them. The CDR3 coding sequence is TGTGCCAGCAAGGAGGGGTATGGCTACACCTTC. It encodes CASKEGYGYTF.

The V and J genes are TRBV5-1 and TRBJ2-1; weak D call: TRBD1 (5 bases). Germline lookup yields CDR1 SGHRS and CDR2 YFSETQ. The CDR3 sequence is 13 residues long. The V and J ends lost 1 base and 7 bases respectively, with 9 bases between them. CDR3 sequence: CASSLQGTNEQFF. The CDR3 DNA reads TGCGCCAGCAGCTTGCAGGGAACAAATGAGCAGTTCTTC. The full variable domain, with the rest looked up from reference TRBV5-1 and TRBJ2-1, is KAGVTQTPRYLIKTRGQQVTLSCSPISGHRSVSWYQQTPGQGLQFLFEYFSETQRNKGNFPGRFSGRQFSNSRSEMNVSTLELGDSALYLCASSLQGTNEQFFGPGTRLTVL.

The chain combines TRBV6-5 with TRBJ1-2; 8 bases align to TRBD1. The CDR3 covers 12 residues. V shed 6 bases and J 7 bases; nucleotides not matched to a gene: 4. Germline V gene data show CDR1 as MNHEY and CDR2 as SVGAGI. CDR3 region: CASRDRGGGYTF. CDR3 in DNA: TGTGCCAGCAGAGACAGGGGCGGTGGCTACACCTTC.

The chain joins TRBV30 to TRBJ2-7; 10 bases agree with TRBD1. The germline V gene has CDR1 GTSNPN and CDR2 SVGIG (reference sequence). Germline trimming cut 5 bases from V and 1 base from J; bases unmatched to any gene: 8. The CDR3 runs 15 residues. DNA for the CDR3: TGTGCCTGGGGAATTGGACAGGGGGTGTCCTACGAGCAGTACTTC. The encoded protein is CAWGIGQGVSYEQYF. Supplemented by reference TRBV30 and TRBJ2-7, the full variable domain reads SQTIHQWPATLVQPVGSPLSLECTVEGTSNPNLYWYRQAAGRGLQLLFYSVGIGQISSEVPQNLSASRPQDRQFILSSKKLLLSDSGFYLCAWGIGQGVSYEQYFGPGTRLTVT.

CDR3 amino acids: CATSGKGPIGPDTQYF. The DNA of the CDR3 is TGTGCCACCAGCGGGAAAGGGCCCATAGGTCCAGATACGCAGTATTTT. This chain uses TRBV24-1 with TRBJ2-3, with a weak D call TRBD2 (5 bases). The CDR3 has 16 amino acids. Germline lookup yields CDR1 KGHDR and CDR2 SFDVKD. V was clipped by 7 bases and J by 4 bases, with 20 bases between them.

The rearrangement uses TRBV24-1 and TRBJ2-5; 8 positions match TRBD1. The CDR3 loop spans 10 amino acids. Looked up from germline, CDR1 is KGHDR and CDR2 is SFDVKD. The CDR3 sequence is CRTGGETQYF. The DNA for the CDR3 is TGTCGAACAGGGGGAGAGACCCAGTACTTC.

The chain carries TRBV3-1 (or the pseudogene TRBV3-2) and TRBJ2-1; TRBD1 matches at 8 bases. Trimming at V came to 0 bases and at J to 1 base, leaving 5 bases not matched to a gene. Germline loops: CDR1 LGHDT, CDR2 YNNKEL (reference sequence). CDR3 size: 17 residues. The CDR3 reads CASSQDARDRSYNEQFF. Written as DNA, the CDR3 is TGTGCCAGCAGCCAAGATGCTCGGGACAGGTCCTACAATGAGCAGTTCTTC.

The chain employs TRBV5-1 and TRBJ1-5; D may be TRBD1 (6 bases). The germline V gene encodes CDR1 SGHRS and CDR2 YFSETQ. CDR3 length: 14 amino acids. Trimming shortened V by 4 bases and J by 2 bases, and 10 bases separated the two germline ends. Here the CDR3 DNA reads TGCGCCAGCAGCCAGGGGAGCGGCAATCAGCCCCAGCATTTT. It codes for CASSQGSGNQPQHF. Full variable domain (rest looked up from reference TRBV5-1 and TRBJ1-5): KAGVTQTPRYLIKTRGQQVTLSCSPISGHRSVSWYQQTPGQGLQFLFEYFSETQRNKGNFPGRFSGRQFSNSRSEMNVSTLELGDSALYLCASSQGSGNQPQHFGDGTRLSIL.

The CDR3 region is CASSLDRAGTGELFF. As DNA, the CDR3 is TGCGCCAGCAGCTTGGATCGAGCGGGGACGGGGGAGCTGTTTTTT. This chain joins TRBV5-1 and TRBJ2-2; 7 nucleotides agree with TRBD2. This CDR3 comprises 15 residues. In germline, CDR1 is SGHRS, CDR2 YFSETQ. Germline trimming cut 0 bases from V and 8 bases from J; bases unmatched to any gene: 7.

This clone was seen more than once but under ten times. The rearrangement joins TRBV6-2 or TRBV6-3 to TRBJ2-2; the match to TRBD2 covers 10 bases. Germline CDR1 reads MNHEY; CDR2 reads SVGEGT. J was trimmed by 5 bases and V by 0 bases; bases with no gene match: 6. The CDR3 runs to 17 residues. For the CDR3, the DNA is TGTGCCAGCAGTTACTCGTCGCTAGCGGGAGTAACCGGGGAGCTGTTTTTT. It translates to CASSYSSLAGVTGELFF.

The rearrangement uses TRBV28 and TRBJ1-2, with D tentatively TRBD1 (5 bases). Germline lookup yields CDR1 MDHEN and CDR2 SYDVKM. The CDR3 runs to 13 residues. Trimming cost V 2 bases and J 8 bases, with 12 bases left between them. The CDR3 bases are TGTGCCAGCAGTTTACGAACGGGGGGAGGCTACACCTTC. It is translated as CASSLRTGGGYTF.

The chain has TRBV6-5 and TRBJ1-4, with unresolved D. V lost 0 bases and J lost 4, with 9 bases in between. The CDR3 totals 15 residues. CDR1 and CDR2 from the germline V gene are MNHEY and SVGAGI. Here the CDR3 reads CASSYSRRNNEKLFF. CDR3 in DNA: TGTGCCAGCAGTTACTCGAGGCGGAATAATGAAAAACTGTTTTTT.